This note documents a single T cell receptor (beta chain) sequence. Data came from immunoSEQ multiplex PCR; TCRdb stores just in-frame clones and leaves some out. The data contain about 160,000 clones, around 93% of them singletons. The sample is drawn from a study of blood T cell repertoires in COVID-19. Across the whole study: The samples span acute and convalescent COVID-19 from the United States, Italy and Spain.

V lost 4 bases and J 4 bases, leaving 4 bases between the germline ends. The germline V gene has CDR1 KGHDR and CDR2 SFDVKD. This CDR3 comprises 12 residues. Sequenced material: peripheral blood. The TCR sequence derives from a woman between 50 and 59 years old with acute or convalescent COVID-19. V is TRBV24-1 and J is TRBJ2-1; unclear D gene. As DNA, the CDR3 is TGTGCCACCAGTGACGGGTACAATGAGCAGTTCTTC. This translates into CATSDGYNEQFF.